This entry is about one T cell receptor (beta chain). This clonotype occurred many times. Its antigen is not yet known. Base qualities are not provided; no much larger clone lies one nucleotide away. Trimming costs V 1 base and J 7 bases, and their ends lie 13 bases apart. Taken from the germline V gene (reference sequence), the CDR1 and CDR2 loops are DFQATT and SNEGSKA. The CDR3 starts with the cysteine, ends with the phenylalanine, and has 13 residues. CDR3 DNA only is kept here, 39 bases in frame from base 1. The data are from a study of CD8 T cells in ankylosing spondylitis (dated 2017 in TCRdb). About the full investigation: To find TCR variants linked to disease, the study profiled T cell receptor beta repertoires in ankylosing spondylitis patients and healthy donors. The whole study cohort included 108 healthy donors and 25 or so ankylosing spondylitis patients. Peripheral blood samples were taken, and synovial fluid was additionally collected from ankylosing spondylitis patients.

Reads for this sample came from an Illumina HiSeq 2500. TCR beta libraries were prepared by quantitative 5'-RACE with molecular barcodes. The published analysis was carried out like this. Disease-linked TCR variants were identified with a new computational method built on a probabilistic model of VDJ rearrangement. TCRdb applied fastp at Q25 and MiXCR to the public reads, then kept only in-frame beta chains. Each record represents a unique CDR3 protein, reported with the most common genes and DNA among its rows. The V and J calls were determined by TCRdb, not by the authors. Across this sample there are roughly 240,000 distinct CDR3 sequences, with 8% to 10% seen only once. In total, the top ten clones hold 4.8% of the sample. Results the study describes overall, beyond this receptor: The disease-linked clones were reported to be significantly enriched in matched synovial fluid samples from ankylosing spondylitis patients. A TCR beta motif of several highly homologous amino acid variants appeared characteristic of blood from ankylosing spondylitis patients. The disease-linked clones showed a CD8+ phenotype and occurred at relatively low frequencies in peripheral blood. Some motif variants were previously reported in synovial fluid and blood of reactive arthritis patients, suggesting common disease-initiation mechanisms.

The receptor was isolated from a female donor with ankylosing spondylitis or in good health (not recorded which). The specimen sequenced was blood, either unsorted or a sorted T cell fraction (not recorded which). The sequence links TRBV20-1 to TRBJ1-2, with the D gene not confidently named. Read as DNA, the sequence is TGCAGTGCTAGAGGGACTCAACTAAGTGGCTACACCTTC. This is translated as CSARGTQLSGYTF.